Presented here are 3 T cell receptor beta chains from one specimen sequenced in a study of T cells after yellow fever vaccination. From the 5' RACE reads, TCRdb called clonotypes with MiXCR, one entry per CDR3 protein. Of a few hundred thousand distinct CDR3 sequences in the sample, about a sixth were seen once. Sequencing was performed on PBMCs, taken roughly 5 days after the first yellow fever vaccination. The receptors come from a man aged 18-30 years who received the YFV17D yellow fever vaccine.

V gene TRBV7-3 combines with J gene TRBJ2-7; the D gene could be TRBD1 or TRBD2 (5 bases each). The CDR3 extends over 15 amino acids. In germline, CDR1 is SGHTA, CDR2 FQGTGA. V gave up 2 bases and J gave up 4 bases, with 15 bases separating them. In DNA form, the CDR3 reads TGTGCCAGCAGCTTAGAGGGGTATGGGGCTTACGAGCAGTACTTC. Protein product: CASSLEGYGAYEQYF.

The CDR3 loop reads CASSQGDFGAGELFF. The CDR3 bases are TGCGCCAGCAGCCAGGGGGACTTTGGGGCCGGGGAGCTGTTTTTT. The rearrangement joins TRBV4-3 to TRBJ2-2; D possibly corresponds to TRBD2 (6 bases). The CDR3 runs 15 residues. Germline-derived CDR1 and CDR2 are LGHNA and YSLEER. With 3 bases removed from V and 6 bases from J, the gap between germline ends came to 14 bases.

This clonotype turned up a few times. A read error may produce the germline difference seen at one junction end. The chain uses TRBV7-7 and TRBJ1-2; TRBD1 aligns across 7 bases. The CDR3 covers 14 residues. Germline V gives CDR1 SSHAT, CDR2 FNYEAQ (reference sequence). The CDR3 protein is CASSPTGDPYGYTF. Here the CDR3 DNA reads TGTGCTAGCAGCCCCACAGGGGACCCCTATGGCTACACCTTC.